One and the same sample provided the 15 T cell receptor beta chains below, sequenced in a study of T cells in Graves' hyperthyroidism and ophthalmopathy. TCR beta CDR3 sequences were amplified from RNA transcripts. Carried out on the TCR CDR3, a first-round RT-PCR used the HTBI primer set. From the multiplex PCR reads, TCRdb called clonotypes with MiXCR, one entry per CDR3 protein. The table lists approximately 640,000 distinct CDR3 sequences, approximately 15% of them singletons. Specimen: blood. These receptors were collected from a man aged 50-60 years with Graves' hyperthyroidism.

Points on this clonotype: At one end, the junction sequence differs from germline, possibly due to a read error. The chain recombines TRBV30 with TRBJ1-1; possibly TRBD1 for D (6 bases). Germline V CDR1 and CDR2: GTSNPN, SVGIG (reference sequence). This CDR3 contains 14 residues. The DNA for the CDR3 is TGTGCCCGGAGGTTGGGGGGCCAGGTCACTGAAGCTTTCTTT. Its translation: CARRLGGQVTEAFF.

This clonotype was counted between two and nine times. V is TRBV19 and J is TRBJ2-1; 13 nucleotides agree with TRBD2. J lost 1 base, V lost 3 bases, and 3 bases had no gene match. CDR3 length: 17 residues. Germline V gene sequence: CDR1 LNHDA, CDR2 SQIVND (reference sequence). CDR3 nucleotide sequence: TGTGCCAGTAGTATGACTAGCGGGAGGCAGTCCTACAATGAGCAGTTCTTC. Amino acids: CASSMTSGRQSYNEQFF. The whole variable domain, remainder taken from reference TRBV19 and TRBJ2-1, is DGGITQSPKYLFRKEGQNVTLSCEQNLNHDAMYWYRQDPGQGLRLIYYSQIVNDFQKGDIAEGYSVSREKKESFPLTVTSAQKNPTAFYLCASSMTSGRQSYNEQFFGPGTRLTVL.

The chain uses TRBV11-2 and TRBJ2-1, with D tentatively TRBD2 (5 bases). V shed 6 bases and J shed 9 bases, with 9 bases lying between them. In germline, CDR1 is SGHAT, CDR2 FQNNGV. The CDR3 is 11 residues long. This chain's CDR3 is CASRSGVEQFF. CDR3 nucleotide sequence: TGTGCCAGCAGGAGCGGAGTTGAGCAGTTCTTC.

Ten or more counts support this clonotype. The chain couples TRBV4-1 to TRBJ2-7, with TRBD1 identical over 12 bases. V lost 5 bases to trimming and J lost 5 bases; unmatched junction nucleotides: 7. Per the germline V gene, CDR1 is MGHRA and CDR2 is YSYEKL. The CDR3 runs to 15 residues. CDR3: CASSFSGTGGHEQYF. The CDR3 nucleotides are TGCGCCAGCAGCTTTTCCGGGACAGGGGGCCACGAGCAGTACTTC.

The rearrangement joins TRBV2 to TRBJ2-2, with 7 bases matching TRBD1. The CDR3 runs to 15 residues. CDR1 and CDR2 (germline): SNHLY, FYNNEI. J lost 0 bases, V lost 6 bases, and 4 bases had no gene match. The CDR3 loop reads CASSEQGTNTGELFF. CDR3 sequence (DNA): TGTGCCAGCAGCGAACAGGGGACGAACACCGGGGAGCTGTTTTTT.

This clonotype was picked up many times. This rearrangement joins TRBV2 to TRBJ2-1, with 9 bases matching TRBD2. Germline CDR1 SNHLY, CDR2 FYNNEI. Unmatched junction bases numbered 5, after V lost 7 bases and J lost 4 bases. The CDR3 covers 14 residues. The CDR3 spells CASIGTSSYNEQFF. The CDR3 DNA reads TGTGCCAGCATTGGGACTAGCAGTTACAATGAGCAGTTCTTC.

This chain connects TRBV7-3 to TRBJ2-2; 12 nucleotides agree with TRBD2. CDR3 length: 16 amino acids. CDR1 is SGHTA and CDR2 is FQGTGA in the germline V gene. Germline trimming cut 5 bases from V and 7 bases from J; bases unmatched to any gene: 8. The CDR3 loop reads CASSRSLAGGIGELFF. The CDR3 DNA is TGTGCCAGCAGCCGAAGTCTAGCGGGAGGGATCGGGGAGCTGTTTTTT.

This clonotype came up a few times. The chain couples TRBV3-1 to TRBJ2-2; no reliable D call. The V end was cut by 4 bases, the J end by 0 bases, with 9 bases between. The CDR3 consists of 15 residues. The germline CDR1 and CDR2 sequences are LGHDT and YNNKEL (reference sequence). The CDR3, as DNA: TGTGCCAGCAGCCCGTTCCCCCCGAACACCGGGGAGCTGTTTTTT. Residues: CASSPFPPNTGELFF.

This chain uses TRBV4-1 with TRBJ2-1; TRBD1 or TRBD2 may be the D gene (6 bases each). Deletions cut 0 bases from V and 2 bases from J, with 14 bases between. Per germline, CDR1 MGHRA and CDR2 YSYEKL. CDR3 length equals 17 residues. In nucleotides, the CDR3 is TGCGCCAGCAGCCAAGATGGAGGGGGTAATCCCTACAATGAGCAGTTCTTC. This encodes CASSQDGGGNPYNEQFF.

A remark on this clonotype: Given the absence of the conserved phenylalanine or tryptophan at the CDR3 end, a read error is likely. This chain connects TRBV20-1 to TRBJ1-5; 8 bases line up with TRBD1. V shed 0 bases, J shed 3 bases, and the junction held 4 bases outside the gene matches. The germline V gene encodes CDR1 DFQATT and CDR2 SNEGSKA (reference sequence). CDR3 length: 15 residues. CDR3: CSARDRDRFNQPQHL. The CDR3 DNA follows: TGCAGTGCTAGAGACCGGGACAGGTTCAATCAGCCCCAGCATTTG.

On this clonotype: The CDR3 does not end in the conserved phenylalanine or tryptophan, so this is likely a read error. The rearrangement links TRBV27 to TRBJ2-7, with no clear D. Germline lookup yields CDR1 MNHEY and CDR2 SMNVEV (reference sequence). This CDR3 has 12 residues. The V gene lost 4 bases and the J gene lost 4 bases, with 8 bases spanning the gap. CDR3 coding DNA: TGTGCCAGCAGTTCCGGGCCGTACGAGCAGTACTTA. It codes for CASSSGPYEQYL.

This clonotype came up many times. This rearrangement joins TRBV24-1 to TRBJ2-5, with a weak D call TRBD1 (5 bases). The CDR3 sequence is 14 residues long. V shed 0 bases and J shed 2 bases, with 6 bases lying between them. Germline assignment: CDR1 KGHDR and CDR2 SFDVKD. CDR3 in amino acids: CATSDLRQQETQYF. The DNA for the CDR3 is TGTGCCACCAGTGATTTGAGACAGCAAGAGACCCAGTACTTC.

This clonotype was detected a few times. V gene TRBV10-3 combines with J gene TRBJ2-7, with D perhaps TRBD2 (6 bases). This CDR3 contains 14 residues. CDR1 is ENHRY, CDR2 SYGVKD, per germline. V shed 10 bases and J shed 1 base, with 17 bases lying between them. CDR3 loop: CASRGSSESYEQYF. CDR3 DNA sequence: TGTGCCAGCCGAGGGTCTAGCGAGTCCTACGAGCAGTACTTC.

This clonotype was seen only a few times. The V call is TRBV3-1, the J call TRBJ1-3; a weak D match, TRBD1 (6 bases). CDR3 size: 16 residues. V lost 0 bases to trimming and J lost 8 bases, with 17 bases between them. The germline V gene encodes CDR1 LGHDT and CDR2 YNNKEL (reference sequence). In DNA form, the CDR3 reads TGTGCCAGCAGCCAAGATCGCGCAGGGGCACGAGACACCATATATTTT. As protein: CASSQDRAGARDTIYF.

The rearrangement uses TRBV13 and TRBJ1-4; D ambiguous. Per germline, CDR1 PRHDT and CDR2 FYEKMQ (reference sequence). V was trimmed by 3 bases and J by 7 bases, leaving 9 bases between them. The CDR3 sequence is 13 residues long. Here the CDR3 reads CASSFIGGEKLFF. CDR3 DNA sequence: TGTGCCAGCAGCTTTATCGGTGGTGAAAAACTGTTTTTT.